This T cell receptor (beta chain) stems from a study of response to subunit inactivated influenza vaccine. General study results and limits: Authors suggested each seasonal flu vaccination may recruit only limited numbers of new T cells.

TCRdb reprocessed the RT-PCR reads via MiXCR and lists one record per CDR3 protein. The sample comprises around 490,000 distinct CDR3 sequences, approximately 7.1% of which are singletons, and around 13% rests with the top ten. This clonotype was detected many times. Its antigen is undetermined. The V end was cut by 3 bases, the J end by 8 bases, with 11 bases between. Germline V gives CDR1 LGHNA, CDR2 YSLEER. The CDR3 sequence is 14 residues long. This rearrangement joins TRBV4-3 to TRBJ1-6; weak D call: TRBD1 (5 bases). The receptor was isolated from a man aged 50 to 75 who received an inactivated influenza vaccine. Sequenced material: PBMCs from blood, taken roughly 24 months after vaccination. CDR3 bases: TGCGCCAGCAGCCAGGCCGGGACTTATTCACCCCTCCACTTT. This encodes CASSQAGTYSPLHF.